This TCR beta chain was sequenced in a study of blood T cells in healthy people across ages. Study details: For every two T cells, template switching captured about one barcoded beta molecule. Study-wide results and caveats: Versus aged donors, long-lived donors had higher diversity and more naive CD4+ cells.

A second PCR of about 7 to 12 cycles used a sample-barcoded 5' primer and a J-beta primer mix. TCRdb passed the 5' RACE reads through MiXCR, listing each CDR3 protein once. The sample contains over 1.5 million distinct CDR3 sequences, roughly 49% of which appear only once. With regard to this clonotype: Antigen unknown.

The ends were cut back, 7 bases at V and 7 bases at J, with 17 bases in the middle. The germline V gene encodes CDR1 MDHEN and CDR2 SYDVKM. The CDR3 spans 15 residues. The individuals who served as donors were healthy Caucasians living in Russia, aged roughly 6 to 95. The chain joins TRBV28 to TRBJ1-6; D gene ambiguous. The sequenced sample consisted of blood. This clonotype originated in a middle-aged woman in good health. Here the CDR3 reads CASIGPLMGNSPLHF. CDR3 in DNA: TGTGCCAGCATTGGCCCTCTAATGGGGAATTCACCCCTCCACTTT.